The rows below give T cell receptor beta chains drawn from one sample of a study of metastatic and nonmetastatic thyroid tumors. MiXCR re-clonotyped the PCR reads for TCRdb. The sample carries around 31,000 clones, under 30% recorded once. The sample comprised blood. Receptors originate from a female donor with papillary thyroid cancer or a benign thyroid nodule (not recorded which). Some clones in this sample may be carry-over from other donors' samples. Both conserved end residues are part of each CDR3. D genes are given only for firm matches. Size values are once, few and many counts, or a class for expanded clones, and some rows have none.

D	V	size	J	DNA	CDR3
-	TRBV6-2/TRBV6-3	few	TRBJ2-1	TGTGCCAGCAACTATGGGATGAAGCAGTTCTTC	CASNYGMKQFF
-	TRBV6-1	few	TRBJ2-2	TGTGCCAGCAGTGAGGTTTCAGGGGGGATCGGGGAGCTGTTTTTT	CASSEVSGGIGELFF
TRBD2	TRBV20-1	-	TRBJ2-1	TGCAGTGCTAGCCGGACTAGCGGGAGGATTAGCTCCTACAATGAGCAGTTCTTC	CSASRTSGRISSYNEQFF
-	TRBV2	few	TRBJ1-2	TGTGCCGGCAGTCCAGAGGAAGCGTATCACACCTTC	CAGSPEEAYHTF
TRBD1	TRBV30	-	TRBJ2-5	TGTGCCTGGAGTGGGGACAGCTATAAAGAGACCCAGTACTTC	CAWSGDSYKETQYF
TRBD1	TRBV2	many	TRBJ1-2	TGTGCCAGCAGCGAGCCACGAACAGGGGCCCACTATGGCTACACCTTC	CASSEPRTGAHYGYTF
-	TRBV15	few	TRBJ1-1	TGTGCCACCAGCAGAGTTGGGGGAGGGTTAAAGGCTGAAGCTTTCTTT	CATSRVGGGLKAEAFF
TRBD2	TRBV12-3/TRBV12-4	few	TRBJ2-1	TGTGCCAGCGGACTAGTTAGCGGGAGGCCCTACAATGAGCAGTTCTTC	CASGLVSGRPYNEQFF
-	TRBV5-1	-	TRBJ1-2	TGCGCCAGCAGCTTGGAGGCAGGTAATGGCTACACCTTC	CASSLEAGNGYTF
TRBD1	TRBV20-1	-	TRBJ1-2	TGCAGTGCCACCGGGACAGGCTCTAACTATGGCTACACCTTC	CSATGTGSNYGYTF
-	TRBV7-2	few	TRBJ1-1	TGTGCCAGCAGGCCGGGGGTCACTGAAGCTTTCTTT	CASRPGVTEAFF
TRBD2	TRBV28	-	TRBJ2-1	TGTGCCAGCAGTTCTGGGGCTAGCGGGAGTAGCTACAATGAGCAGTTCTTC	CASSSGASGSSYNEQFF